Shown below are 30 T cell receptor beta chains from a single sample sequenced in a study of beta chain features in type 1 diabetes. General observations from the study: All four CD4+ subsets from Type 1 diabetes patients carried moderately but significantly shorter TCRB CDR3s.

Their antigens are not known. All of the isolated RNA was reverse transcribed, so expressed TCRB transcripts were sequenced. Profiled with immunoSEQ multiplex PCR; TCRdb holds only in-frame clones, not every one. Here the sample spans 500,000 to 650,000 clones, roughly 12% being singletons. The sample taken for sequencing was naive CD4+ T cells from blood. The receptors come from a man between 25 and 39 years old with type 1 diabetes.

The chain combines TRBV5-1 with TRBJ2-3; the match to TRBD1 covers 9 bases. Germline V CDR1 and CDR2: SGHRS, YFSETQ. V trimming: 1 base; J trimming: 3 bases; junction bases outside the gene matches: 9. The CDR3 is 17 residues long. CDR3 DNA sequence: TGCGCCAGCAGCTTGTCCCGGGACAGGGATGGGACAGATACGCAGTATTTT. Translation: CASSLSRDRDGTDTQYF.

This chain links TRBV6-5 with TRBJ1-5, with 7 bases that match TRBD1. Germline trimming cut 7 bases from V and 0 bases from J; bases unmatched to any gene: 6. Germline V lookup: CDR1 MNHEY, CDR2 SVGAGI. The length of the CDR3 is 15 residues. The DNA for the CDR3 is TGTGCCAGCACTCGGACAGGTGATAGCAATCAGCCCCAGCATTTT. It specifies CASTRTGDSNQPQHF.

A few counts support this clone. The chain has TRBV14 and TRBJ1-3; D may be TRBD1 (6 bases). The V gene lost 0 bases and the J gene lost 2 bases, with 8 bases spanning the gap. The germline V gene encodes CDR1 SGHDN and CDR2 FVKESK. CDR3 length equals 15 residues. CDR3 loop: CASSQDRTAGNTIYF. CDR3 in DNA: TGTGCCAGCAGCCAAGATCGGACAGCTGGAAACACCATATATTTT.

J is TRBJ2-1 and V is TRBV9, with D perhaps matching TRBD2 (5 bases). The germline V gene encodes CDR1 SGDLS and CDR2 YYNGEE. Trimming cost V 4 bases and J 0 bases, with 14 bases left between them. The CDR3 is 16 amino acids. The CDR3 DNA follows: TGTGCCAGCAGCCCCCGGTCGGGGAACTCCTACAATGAGCAGTTCTTC. It translates to CASSPRSGNSYNEQFF. Drawing the rest from reference TRBV9 and TRBJ2-1, the complete variable domain is DSGVTQTPKHLITATGQRVTLRCSPRSGDLSVYWYQQSLDQGLQFLIQYYNGEERAKGNILERFSAQQFPDLHSELNLSSLELGDSALYFCASSPRSGNSYNEQFFGPGTRLTVL.

This chain uses TRBV10-3 with TRBJ1-5, with D maybe TRBD1 (6 bases). V was shortened by 10 bases and J by 2 bases, with 9 bases between the two germline ends. From germline, CDR1 is ENHRY and CDR2 SYGVKD. CDR3 length equals 12 residues. The CDR3 is CATRTGNQPQHF. The CDR3 nucleotides are TGTGCCACCCGGACAGGCAATCAGCCCCAGCATTTT.

This clone has only a few counts. The sample holds other DNA sequences that translate to the same CDR3. V is TRBV18 and J is TRBJ2-2; possibly TRBD1 for D (5 bases). CDR1 KGHSH and CDR2 LQKENI come from the germline V gene. Trimming took off 3 bases at V and 1 base at J, with 6 bases between the two ends. The CDR3 is made up of 14 amino acids. The CDR3 spells CASSPTENTGELFF. In DNA, the CDR3 is TGTGCCAGCTCACCGACAGAGAACACCGGGGAGCTGTTTTTT.

V is TRBV4-2 and J is TRBJ2-6, with 9 bases matching TRBD2. Losses at the gene ends were 1 base for V and 0 bases for J; bases not matched to a gene: 4. CDR1 and CDR2 (germline): LGHNA, YNFKEQ. This CDR3 has 18 residues. CDR3 region: CASSQAAGGSSGANVLTF. Written as DNA, the CDR3 is TGTGCCAGCAGCCAAGCTGCGGGGGGGTCCTCTGGGGCCAACGTCCTGACTTTC.

This clone was recorded a few times. The chain employs TRBV27 and TRBJ2-7, with TRBD2 matching over 7 bases. Germline loops: CDR1 MNHEY, CDR2 SMNVEV (reference sequence). There are 14 residues in the CDR3. The V and J ends lost 7 bases and 2 bases, in that order; junction bases with no gene match: 8. The CDR3 DNA reads as TGTGCCAGCACCCCTGGGCGGGAGCCCTACGAGCAGTACTTC. Translation gives CASTPGREPYEQYF.

The chain recombines TRBV7-9 with TRBJ2-3; possible D gene TRBD2, 5 bases. The CDR3 sequence is 15 residues long. Trimming took off 4 bases at V and 4 bases at J, with 15 bases between the two ends. CDR1 SEHNR and CDR2 FQNEAQ come from the germline V gene (reference sequence). CDR3 DNA sequence: TGTGCCAGCAGCTATAGCGTCTCGAGGGCAGATACGCAGTATTTT. This codes for CASSYSVSRADTQYF.

This rearrangement joins TRBV18 to TRBJ2-7, with D perhaps matching TRBD1 or TRBD2 (5 bases each). Deletions cut 0 bases from V and 6 bases from J, with 18 bases between. The CDR3 extends over 16 amino acids. Germline-derived CDR1 and CDR2 are KGHSH and LQKENI. The CDR3 region has the DNA TGTGCCAGCTCACCACCACCTGGGGGTGGGCTGGGCGAGCAGTACTTC. Amino acids: CASSPPPGGGLGEQYF.

This clone was detected a few times. The CDR3 DNA reads as TGCGCCAGCGAGGGACAGCAAAGCGGGGTCACCGGGGAGCTGTTTTTT. Residues: CASEGQQSGVTGELFF. This sequence joins TRBV5-1 and TRBJ2-2; D possibly matches TRBD1 or TRBD2 (7 bases each). Germline lookup yields CDR1 SGHRS and CDR2 YFSETQ. The CDR3 sequence is 16 residues long. Between the trimmed V and J ends, which lost 7 bases and 4 bases, there was a span of 20 bases.

This clone has just a few counts. J is TRBJ2-5 and V is TRBV7-2; D is unclear. The CDR3 runs to 13 residues. The ends were cut back, 1 base at V and 7 bases at J, with 10 bases in the middle. CDR1 SGHTA and CDR2 FQGNSA come from the germline V gene. This chain's CDR3 is CASSLGDPGTQYF. CDR3 DNA sequence: TGTGCCAGCAGCTTAGGCGACCCCGGGACCCAGTACTTC.

In its sample, this clone was seen a few times. The chain couples TRBV4-3 to TRBJ1-4; weak D call: TRBD1 (5 bases). Germline V gives CDR1 LGHNA, CDR2 YSLEER. This CDR3 is 17 amino acids long. V lost 4 bases and J lost 7, with 22 bases in between. This chain's CDR3 is CASSRDFDGTLAEKLFF. In DNA form, the CDR3 reads TGCGCCAGCAGCCGGGATTTCGACGGGACTTTAGCTGAAAAACTGTTTTTT.

This chain uses TRBV5-4 with TRBJ2-3; 11 nucleotides line up with TRBD2. This CDR3 contains 18 residues. V gave up 0 bases and J gave up 0 bases; unmatched junction bases: 6. Germline V gene lookup returns CDR1 SGHNT and CDR2 YYREEE (reference sequence). Here the CDR3 reads CASSLGLAGGPSTDTQYF. The DNA for the CDR3 is TGTGCCAGCAGCTTGGGGCTAGCGGGGGGCCCAAGCACAGATACGCAGTATTTT. Using reference TRBV5-4 and TRBJ2-3 for the parts outside the CDR3, the full variable domain is ETGVTQSPTHLIKTRGQQVTLRCSSQSGHNTVSWYQQALGQGPQFIFQYYREEENGRGNFPPRFSGLQFPNYSSELNVNALELDDSALYLCASSLGLAGGPSTDTQYFGPGTRLTVL.

This clone was recorded a few times. This sequence joins TRBV6-6 and TRBJ2-3; the D is unclear. V gave up 9 bases and J gave up 1 base, with 11 bases separating them. CDR1 MNHNY and CDR2 SVGAGI come from the germline V gene (reference sequence). This CDR3 is built from 13 residues. The CDR3 bases are TGTGCCAGTTTGACAAGGGGCACAGATACGCAGTATTTT. This sequence encodes CASLTRGTDTQYF.

The chain uses TRBV25-1 and TRBJ1-4; no definite D call. This CDR3 is 13 amino acids long. CDR1 MGHDK and CDR2 SYGVNS come from the germline V gene. The V end was cut by 7 bases, the J end by 8 bases, with 14 bases between. CDR3 nucleotides: TGTGCCAGCAAGAGTCAAGCTTCCGAAAAACTGTTTTTT. It is translated as CASKSQASEKLFF. The full variable domain, with the rest looked up from reference TRBV25-1 and TRBJ1-4, is EADIYQTPRYLVIGTGKKITLECSQTMGHDKMYWYQQDPGMELHLIHYSYGVNSTEKGDLSSESTVSRIRTEHFPLTLESARPSHTSQYLCASKSQASEKLFFGSGTQLSVL.

The chain links TRBV18 to TRBJ1-2; 9 bases match TRBD1. CDR1 is KGHSH and CDR2 is LQKENI in the germline V gene. V was pared by 2 bases and J by 3 bases, with 4 bases of the junction left unmatched. This CDR3 has 15 residues. CDR3 coding DNA: TGTGCCAGCTCACCAACAGGGGGCGGAGACTATGGCTACACCTTC. Amino acids: CASSPTGGGDYGYTF. The full variable domain, rest sourced from reference TRBV18 and TRBJ1-2, is NAGVMQNPRHLVRRRGQEARLRCSPMKGHSHVYWYRQLPEEGLKFMVYLQKENIIDESGMPKERFSAEFPKEGPSILRIQQVVRGDSAAYFCASSPTGGGDYGYTFGSGTRLTVV.

The gene calls are TRBV11-2 and TRBJ2-1, with D unclear. The V gene lost 5 bases and the J gene lost 6 bases, with 11 bases spanning the gap. The CDR3 is 13 residues long. Germline V gene lookup returns CDR1 SGHAT and CDR2 FQNNGV. CDR3 nucleotides: TGTGCCAGCAGCCCCGCGGTACCCAATGAGCAGTTCTTC. This encodes CASSPAVPNEQFF.

The genes are TRBV6-5 and TRBJ2-2; D gene unclear. Germline V gene data show CDR1 as MNHEY and CDR2 as SVGAGI. The CDR3 totals 14 residues. The V gene lost 7 bases and the J gene lost 1 base, with 10 bases spanning the gap. The CDR3 coding sequence is TGTGCCAGCACCTTACAGCTGAACACCGGGGAGCTGTTTTTT. Amino acid sequence: CASTLQLNTGELFF.

This clone turned up a few times. This chain uses TRBV6-1 with TRBJ2-3; unclear D gene. CDR3 length equals 13 residues. The germline V gene has CDR1 MNHNS and CDR2 SASEGT. The V end was cut by 1 base, the J end by 0 bases, with 2 bases between. The CDR3 region is CASSEVSTDTQYF. The CDR3 coding sequence is TGTGCCAGCAGTGAAGTTAGCACAGATACGCAGTATTTT.

CDR3 sequence (DNA): TGTGCCAGCAGCCCGACAATCGGGACGGGGAACACTGAAGCTTTCTTT. It codes for CASSPTIGTGNTEAFF. The J gene is TRBJ1-1, the V gene TRBV4-2; TRBD1 might be the D (5 bases). Germline V gives CDR1 LGHNA, CDR2 YNFKEQ. The CDR3 has 16 amino acids. Deletions cut 4 bases from V and 1 base from J, with 16 bases between.

This clone was seen only a few times. The chain carries TRBV7-9 and TRBJ2-1, with a tentative D call TRBD1 (5 bases). V lost 1 base and J lost 9, with 10 bases in between. The CDR3 contains 13 residues. The germline CDR1 and CDR2 sequences are SEHNR and FQNEAQ (reference sequence). In nucleotides, the CDR3 is TGTGCCAGCAGCTTAGTCGTTCAGGGTGAGCAGTTCTTC. Amino acids: CASSLVVQGEQFF.

This clone was detected only a few times. The rearrangement uses TRBV29-1 and TRBJ2-2; D uncertain. CDR3 length: 11 residues. Germline V CDR1 and CDR2: SQVTM, ANQGSEA. With 4 bases removed from V and 6 bases from J, the gap between germline ends came to 6 bases. CDR3 in DNA: TGCAGCGTTGTCTTGGCCGGGGAGCTGTTTTTT. Translation: CSVVLAGELFF.

This clone was detected a few times. The chain couples TRBV13 to TRBJ2-7, with D unresolved. The CDR3 loop spans 15 amino acids. The V end was cut by 2 bases, the J end by 0 bases, with 11 bases between. Germline loops: CDR1 PRHDT, CDR2 FYEKMQ (reference sequence). In DNA form, the CDR3 reads TGTGCCAGCAGCTTATACGCTCTGGGCTCCTACGAGCAGTACTTC. The encoded protein is CASSLYALGSYEQYF.

This clone has just a few counts. The chain employs TRBV7-2 and TRBJ2-2, with no clear D. CDR3 size: 15 residues. Germline V gene data show CDR1 as SGHTA and CDR2 as FQGNSA. Trimming took 3 bases from V and 4 from J, leaving 12 bases between them. Here the CDR3 DNA reads TGTGCCAGCAGCTTCTCCTCGGTGGGCACCGGGGAGCTGTTTTTT. It specifies CASSFSSVGTGELFF.

The CDR3 loop reads CAISEWGDNQPQHF. CDR3 in DNA: TGTGCCATCAGTGAGTGGGGAGACAATCAGCCCCAGCATTTT. V and J are TRBV10-3 and TRBJ1-5; no clear D gene. There are 14 residues in the CDR3. V was trimmed by 1 base and J by 3 bases, leaving 7 bases between them. Germline CDR1 is ENHRY and CDR2 is SYGVKD.

This clone was counted between two and nine times. The rearrangement joins TRBV6-1 to TRBJ1-5; D is unresolved. The CDR3 extends over 14 amino acids. Trimming took 1 base from V and 5 from J, leaving 9 bases between them. Germline V gene sequence: CDR1 MNHNS, CDR2 SASEGT. This CDR3 is CASSEGTDYQPQHF. CDR3 nucleotide sequence: TGTGCCAGCAGTGAAGGGACGGACTATCAGCCCCAGCATTTT.

The chain links TRBV7-2 to TRBJ1-3; D is uncertain. The CDR3 runs to 17 residues. V gave up 1 base and J gave up 0 bases, with 13 bases separating them. Germline V gene lookup returns CDR1 SGHTA and CDR2 FQGNSA. The CDR3 DNA sequence: TGTGCCAGCAGCTTAGGCGCCGTTTACGTCTCTGGAAACACCATATATTTT. Translated, it gives CASSLGAVYVSGNTIYF.

This clone was seen a few times. V usage is TRBV2 and J usage is TRBJ2-3; D unresolved. Germline V gene data show CDR1 as SNHLY and CDR2 as FYNNEI. This CDR3 is built from 13 residues. V gave up 6 bases and J gave up 0 bases, with 7 bases separating them. This CDR3 is CASRQTSTDTQYF. In DNA, the CDR3 is TGTGCCAGCAGACAAACTAGCACAGATACGCAGTATTTT.

This clone was seen only a few times. The J gene is TRBJ2-5, the V gene TRBV5-1; 7 positions agree with TRBD1. CDR1 and CDR2 from the germline V gene are SGHRS and YFSETQ. The CDR3 length is 14 residues. The J segment lost 2 bases and the V segment lost 4 bases, leaving 5 bases of the junction unmatched. Here the CDR3 DNA reads TGCGCCAGCAGCCAGGGGACAGTTCAAGAGACCCAGTACTTC. Translating gives CASSQGTVQETQYF.